The entry below gives a single TCR beta chain sequence along with its context. This sample is drawn from a study of blood T cell repertoires in COVID-19. The CDR3 length is 17 residues. The V end lost 2 bases, the J end lost 2 bases, and 19 bases lay between the germline ends. The germline V gene encodes CDR1 SGHNT and CDR2 YYREEE (reference sequence). The data were produced by immunoSEQ multiplex PCR, yet TCRdb's version contains in-frame clones alone and is incomplete. This sample has a few hundred thousand clones, with about 80% found just once. Material for sequencing was peripheral blood. The chain combines TRBV5-4 with TRBJ1-2, with D perhaps matching TRBD1 (6 bases). The TCR was taken from a human donor with acute or convalescent COVID-19. The donor label of this sample is uncertain. CDR3 in DNA: TGTGCCAGCAGCTTAGGGGGTGGGTTAGGGGTCAACTATGGCTACACCTTC. Translated, it gives CASSLGGGLGVNYGYTF.